One sample yielded the 20 T cell receptor beta chains listed below, sequenced in a study of CD8 T cells in Susac syndrome. RNA totalling roughly 0.5 to 1 ug underwent reverse transcription with random hexamers. MiXCR, run by TCRdb on the immunoSEQ multiplex PCR reads, gives a single entry per CDR3 protein. The sample holds fewer than 90,000 distinct CDR3 sequences, 80% to 95% seen once. The sequenced material came from CD8+ T cells from PBMCs. Receptors originate from a human donor with Susac syndrome.

This rearrangement joins TRBV10-2 to TRBJ1-2; the match to TRBD1 covers 8 bases. Germline V gene data show CDR1 as WSHSY and CDR2 as SAAADI. V lost 3 bases to trimming and J lost 2 bases; unmatched junction nucleotides: 8. The CDR3 spans 16 residues. CDR3 nucleotide sequence: TGCGCCAGCAGTGACCTAGACAGGGGAGACAACTATGGCTACACCTTC. This sequence encodes CASSDLDRGDNYGYTF.

This chain connects TRBV12-3 or TRBV12-4 to TRBJ1-5; TRBD1 is a possible D gene (6 bases). V was cut by 5 bases and J by 4 bases, with 21 bases left in between. This CDR3 contains 17 residues. CDR3 loop: CASSQTGLDLPNQPQHF. CDR3 in DNA: TGTGCCAGCAGTCAGACAGGTTTGGACCTACCAAATCAGCCCCAGCATTTT.

This chain uses TRBV19 with TRBJ2-1, with 9 nucleotides matching TRBD2. The ends lost 5 bases at V and 3 bases at J; junction bases unmatched: 5. Looked up from germline, CDR1 is LNHDA and CDR2 is SQIVND (reference sequence). CDR3 length equals 15 residues. CDR3 amino acids: CASSSGLAHYNEQFF. The CDR3 nucleotides read TGTGCCAGTAGTTCGGGACTAGCTCACTACAATGAGCAGTTCTTC.

V usage is TRBV7-9 and J usage is TRBJ1-1, with TRBD1 matching 7 bases. The trim removed 1 base at V and 2 bases at J, leaving 7 bases unmatched. The CDR3 consists of 16 residues. The V gene's germline CDR1 is SEHNR and CDR2 FQNEAQ (reference sequence). CDR3 loop: CASSLGTGPGNTEAFF. CDR3 coding DNA: TGTGCCAGCAGCTTAGGGACAGGCCCCGGAAACACTGAAGCTTTCTTT.

The chain links TRBV27 to TRBJ2-1, with 12 bases that match TRBD2. Per the germline V gene, CDR1 is MNHEY and CDR2 is SMNVEV (reference sequence). The V segment lost 5 bases and the J segment 13 bases; nucleotides outside the gene matches: 9. The CDR3 runs to 14 residues. The CDR3 loop reads CASSPRTSGAQQFF. CDR3 coding DNA: TGTGCCAGCAGTCCAAGGACTAGCGGGGCTCAACAGTTCTTC.

The rearrangement joins TRBV24-1 to TRBJ2-5, with D perhaps assigned TRBD1 or TRBD2 (5 bases each). This CDR3 is built from 13 residues. Germline CDR1 KGHDR, CDR2 SFDVKD. V lost 4 bases, J lost 5 bases, and 10 bases lay in between. Here the CDR3 reads CATSERGGETQYF. In nucleotides, the CDR3 is TGTGCCACCAGTGAGAGGGGCGGCGAGACCCAGTACTTC.

V is TRBV6-5 and J is TRBJ1-5; D ambiguous. This CDR3 has 13 amino acids. Germline V CDR1 and CDR2: MNHEY, SVGAGI. The ends were cut back, 0 bases at V and 5 bases at J, with 5 bases in the middle. The CDR3 region has the DNA TGTGCCAGCAGTTACTCGAGAGATCAGCCCCAGCATTTT. Translating it yields CASSYSRDQPQHF.

V and J are TRBV5-4 and TRBJ1-2; no clear D gene. V lost 5 bases and J 1 base, leaving 15 bases between the germline ends. This CDR3 region has 15 residues. Germline CDR1 reads SGHNT; CDR2 reads YYREEE (reference sequence). The chain's CDR3 is CASSWATTNNYGYTF. CDR3 sequence (DNA): TGTGCCAGCAGTTGGGCCACAACCAATAACTATGGCTACACCTTC.

The chain carries TRBV6-5 and TRBJ2-7; the match to TRBD1 covers 7 bases. J lost 0 bases, V lost 0 bases, and 2 bases had no gene match. The CDR3 runs to 15 residues. Germline V CDR1 and CDR2: MNHEY, SVGAGI. The DNA for the CDR3 is TGTGCCAGCAGTTACTCGGGGACAGTCTCCTACGAGCAGTACTTC. This sequence encodes CASSYSGTVSYEQYF.

This chain uses TRBV30 with TRBJ2-7; TRBD2 agrees at 12 bases. V shed 2 bases and J 5 bases; nucleotides not matched to a gene: 1. Germline V gene lookup returns CDR1 GTSNPN and CDR2 SVGIG (reference sequence). CDR3 length: 13 amino acids. The CDR3 region is CAWSTSGRNEQYF. CDR3 DNA sequence: TGTGCCTGGAGTACTAGCGGGAGGAACGAGCAGTACTTC.

The gene calls are TRBV19 and TRBJ1-5, with D possibly matching TRBD1 (5 bases). V was trimmed by 7 bases and J by 4 bases, leaving 14 bases between them. This CDR3 has 14 amino acids. Looked up from germline, CDR1 is LNHDA and CDR2 is SQIVND (reference sequence). This chain's CDR3 is CASKNRDQNQPQHF. CDR3 DNA sequence: TGTGCCAGTAAAAACCGGGACCAGAATCAGCCCCAGCATTTT.

V gene TRBV19 combines with J gene TRBJ1-1, with 7 bases matching TRBD1. This CDR3 region has 13 residues. Germline values: CDR1 LNHDA, CDR2 SQIVND (reference sequence). Trimming cost V 5 bases and J 8 bases; bases outside gene matches: 8. The CDR3 sequence is CASSFGTVGEAFF. The CDR3 bases are TGTGCCAGTAGTTTTGGGACAGTCGGAGAAGCTTTCTTT.

The rearrangement uses TRBV7-3 and TRBJ2-3, with TRBD2 matching 8 bases. CDR3 length equals 16 residues. Germline trimming cut 2 bases from V and 2 bases from J; bases unmatched to any gene: 6. Per the germline V gene, CDR1 is SGHTA and CDR2 is FQGTGA. The CDR3 sequence is CASSLGQRGPTDTQYF. The CDR3 nucleotides read TGTGCCAGCAGCTTAGGGCAGCGGGGGCCCACAGATACGCAGTATTTT.

V and J are TRBV5-1 and TRBJ1-2; 10 bases agree with TRBD1. V lost 0 bases and J lost 4; bases outside the gene matches: 9. The germline V gene encodes CDR1 SGHRS and CDR2 YFSETQ. The CDR3 has 17 amino acids. CDR3 coding DNA: TGCGCCAGCAGCTTGGAGAGCCGGGACAGGGGAATCTATGGCTACACCTTC. Protein: CASSLESRDRGIYGYTF.

The chain recombines TRBV2 with TRBJ2-5; D is uncertain. This CDR3 has 13 amino acids. V dropped 3 bases and J dropped 0 bases, with 5 bases sitting between them. Germline assignment: CDR1 SNHLY and CDR2 FYNNEI. The CDR3 protein is CASSEANQETQYF. Here the CDR3 DNA reads TGTGCCAGCAGTGAGGCCAACCAAGAGACCCAGTACTTC. Complete variable domain (other parts from reference TRBV2 and TRBJ2-5): EPEVTQTPSHQVTQMGQEVILRCVPISNHLYFYWYRQILGQKVEFLVSFYNNEISEKSEIFDDQFSVERPDGSNFTLKIRSTKLEDSAMYFCASSEANQETQYFGPGTRLLVL.

The chain links TRBV30 to TRBJ1-2; D ambiguous. Germline CDR1 GTSNPN, CDR2 SVGIG (reference sequence). The CDR3 is 13 amino acids. V was pared by 7 bases and J by 1 base, with 13 bases between. The CDR3 region is CAFELTGNYGYTF. As DNA, the CDR3 is TGTGCCTTCGAGCTGACCGGTAACTATGGCTACACCTTC.

V usage is TRBV19 and J usage is TRBJ2-2; D may be TRBD2 (6 bases). Germline assignment: CDR1 LNHDA and CDR2 SQIVND (reference sequence). CDR3 length: 15 residues. V was shortened by 3 bases and J by 4 bases, with 12 bases between the two germline ends. Written as DNA, the CDR3 is TGTGCCAGTAGTATTGGGGGGATTACCACCGGGGAGCTGTTTTTT. Its translation is CASSIGGITTGELFF. Supplemented by reference TRBV19 and TRBJ2-2, the full variable domain reads DGGITQSPKYLFRKEGQNVTLSCEQNLNHDAMYWYRQDPGQGLRLIYYSQIVNDFQKGDIAEGYSVSREKKESFPLTVTSAQKNPTAFYLCASSIGGITTGELFFGEGSRLTVL.

In its sample, this clonotype was seen a few times. This chain joins TRBV25-1 and TRBJ1-6, with TRBD1 matching over 9 bases. The J segment lost 10 bases and the V segment lost 6 bases, leaving 10 bases of the junction unmatched. This CDR3 has 15 residues. Germline CDR1 reads MGHDK; CDR2 reads SYGVNS. The chain's CDR3 is CASRTGTGKNSPLHF. DNA of the CDR3: TGTGCCAGCAGGACCGGGACAGGGAAAAACTCACCCCTCCACTTT.

This sequence joins TRBV2 and TRBJ1-5; D remains unclear. The CDR3 extends over 13 amino acids. V was clipped by 7 bases and J by 7 bases, with 14 bases between them. Germline CDR1 and CDR2: SNHLY and FYNNEI. CDR3 DNA sequence: TGTGCCAGCACTTACAGTGGCTCCCAGCCCCAGCATTTT. This codes for CASTYSGSQPQHF.

The V call is TRBV11-2, the J call TRBJ1-1; 12 bases agree with TRBD1. This CDR3 is built from 15 residues. The ends lost 5 bases at V and 4 bases at J; junction bases unmatched: 5. CDR1 is SGHAT, CDR2 FQNNGV, per germline. CDR3 amino acids: CASSGGQGAITEAFF. The CDR3 nucleotides are TGTGCCAGCAGCGGGGGACAGGGGGCGATCACTGAAGCTTTCTTT.